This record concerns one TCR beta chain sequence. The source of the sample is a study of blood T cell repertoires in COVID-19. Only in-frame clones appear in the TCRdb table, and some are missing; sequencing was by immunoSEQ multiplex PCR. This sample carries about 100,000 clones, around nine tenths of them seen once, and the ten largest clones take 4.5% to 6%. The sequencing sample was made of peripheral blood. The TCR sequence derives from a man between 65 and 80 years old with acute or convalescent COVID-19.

This chain's CDR3 is CASSPSTGEISQPQHF. The DNA for the CDR3 is TGTGCCAGCAGCCCATCGACAGGGGAAATCAGTCAGCCCCAGCATTTT. This sequence joins TRBV6-6 and TRBJ1-5, with 8 positions matching TRBD1. After removal of 6 bases from V and 6 bases from J, the junction contained 13 bases not matched to a gene. The CDR3 covers 16 residues. Germline CDR1 MNHNY, CDR2 SVGAGI (reference sequence).